These 12 T cell receptor beta chains came from one sample sequenced in a study of T cell repertoires in ileal Crohn's disease. Using immunoSEQ multiplex PCR, the repertoire was profiled, and TCRdb retains in-frame clones only, with some absent. The sample lists 17,000 or so clones, around 88% seen once, with less than 7% in the top ten. The sample comprised ileal tissue. The receptor set was obtained from an adult with Crohn's disease.

This chain connects TRBV9 to TRBJ2-5, with D possibly being TRBD1 (6 bases). The DNA end favors TRBJ2-7, so the J call may be wrong. Germline CDR1 and CDR2: SGDLS and YYNGEE. The CDR3 extends over 15 amino acids. The CDR3 DNA is TGTGCCAGCAGCACGAGGGGTCAGGGGCTCCACGAGCAGTACTTC. This gives the protein CASSTRGQGLHEQYF.

This chain links TRBV7-9 with TRBJ2-3; the D gene is possibly TRBD2 (5 bases). The germline CDR1 and CDR2 sequences are SEHNR and FQNEAQ (reference sequence). The CDR3 length is 14 residues. V lost 4 bases and J lost 6, with 14 bases in between. The DNA of the CDR3 is TGTGCCAGCAGCTCCGGACTCTTTGTGGATACGCAGTATTTT. Protein product: CASSSGLFVDTQYF.

The chain combines TRBV6-5 with TRBJ1-4; unclear D gene. Germline assignment: CDR1 MNHEY and CDR2 SVGAGI. The CDR3 has 12 residues. With 0 bases removed from V and 8 bases from J, the gap between germline ends came to 4 bases. The CDR3 spells CASSYSGEKLFF. The CDR3 region has the DNA TGTGCCAGCAGTTACTCGGGCGAAAAACTGTTTTTT.

This clone has only one observation. This chain connects TRBV18 to TRBJ2-5, with unresolved D. CDR3 length equals 14 residues. Germline-derived CDR1 and CDR2 are KGHSH and LQKENI. The V and J ends lost 6 bases and 8 bases respectively, with 19 bases between them. The CDR3 here is CASSPDSSRSTQYF. The CDR3 nucleotides read TGTGCCAGCTCGCCCGACTCCTCCCGGTCAACCCAGTACTTC.

V usage is TRBV20-1 and J usage is TRBJ2-1; 9 bases align to TRBD2. The V gene's germline CDR1 is DFQATT and CDR2 SNEGSKA (reference sequence). The CDR3 consists of 11 residues. With 7 bases clipped from V and 7 bases from J, the junction kept 2 bases outside the gene matches. The CDR3 spells CSGREGNEQFF. The CDR3 bases are TGCAGTGGGCGGGAGGGTAATGAGCAGTTCTTC.

This chain's CDR3 is CASSASGTGHHEQYF. Written as DNA, the CDR3 is TGTGCCAGCAGCGCATCCGGGACAGGGCACCACGAGCAGTACTTC. The chain joins TRBV9 to TRBJ2-7; 9 bases map to TRBD1. With V trimmed by 3 bases and J by 5 bases, 9 bases remained unmatched. This CDR3 is 15 amino acids long. The V gene's germline CDR1 is SGDLS and CDR2 YYNGEE.

This clone was seen a single time. This chain connects TRBV6-1 to TRBJ2-3; 8 nucleotides agree with TRBD2. CDR3 length: 13 amino acids. Germline V gene lookup returns CDR1 MNHNS and CDR2 SASEGT. CDR3 sequence reads: CGVAGSGGDTQYF. The DNA of the CDR3 is TGTGGGGTAGCCGGGAGCGGGGGAGATACGCAGTATTTT.

This chain links TRBV5-1 with TRBJ2-3; 9 bases agree with TRBD1. Germline V gene lookup returns CDR1 SGHRS and CDR2 YFSETQ. V lost 0 bases, J lost 4 bases, and 0 bases stayed unmatched. The CDR3 sequence is 14 residues long. For the CDR3, the DNA is TGCGCCAGCAGCTTGGGACAGGGGGCAGATACGCAGTATTTT. Translating it yields CASSLGQGADTQYF.

CDR3 DNA sequence: TGTGCCAGCAGCGCAGGCGGGAGGGTCTACAATGAGCAGTTCTTC. Translation: CASSAGGRVYNEQFF. This sequence joins TRBV9 and TRBJ2-1, with 9 bases aligning to TRBD2. The V gene's germline CDR1 is SGDLS and CDR2 YYNGEE. The V and J ends lost 3 bases and 3 bases, in that order; junction bases with no gene match: 4. This CDR3 comprises 15 residues. The full variable domain, with the rest looked up from reference TRBV9 and TRBJ2-1, is DSGVTQTPKHLITATGQRVTLRCSPRSGDLSVYWYQQSLDQGLQFLIQYYNGEERAKGNILERFSAQQFPDLHSELNLSSLELGDSALYFCASSAGGRVYNEQFFGPGTRLTVL.

The rearrangement joins TRBV9 to TRBJ2-2; 15 bases line up with TRBD2. This CDR3 is 19 amino acids long. CDR1 is SGDLS and CDR2 is YYNGEE in the germline V gene. V trimming: 2 bases; J trimming: 4 bases; junction bases outside the gene matches: 9. The CDR3 spells CASSVFPGLAGGGTGELFF. The CDR3 DNA is TGTGCCAGCAGCGTTTTCCCAGGACTAGCGGGAGGGGGCACCGGGGAGCTGTTTTTT.

Concerning this clone: The CDR3 does not close with the conserved phenylalanine or tryptophan, likely indicating a read error. Because the CDR3's place on the DNA is in doubt, the DNA is left out and the CDR3 is given as listed by TCRdb. The chain is built from TRBV21-1 and TRBJ2-7; TRBD1 reflects the table's D call only, with no check against the DNA. TRBV21-1 is noted as a pseudogene. The CDR3 totals 10 residues, both ends included. CDR3 protein: CASSGLRQPI.

Of note for this clone: The sample holds other DNA sequences that translate to the same CDR3. The rearrangement uses TRBV4-1 and TRBJ2-5, with 15 bases identical to TRBD2. Losses at the gene ends were 6 bases for V and 0 bases for J; bases not matched to a gene: 14. CDR3 length equals 20 residues. Germline-derived CDR1 and CDR2 are MGHRA and YSYEKL. CDR3: CASSQFKGTSGRWYQETQYF. The CDR3 DNA follows: TGCGCCAGCAGTCAATTCAAAGGGACTAGCGGGAGGTGGTACCAAGAGACCCAGTACTTC.